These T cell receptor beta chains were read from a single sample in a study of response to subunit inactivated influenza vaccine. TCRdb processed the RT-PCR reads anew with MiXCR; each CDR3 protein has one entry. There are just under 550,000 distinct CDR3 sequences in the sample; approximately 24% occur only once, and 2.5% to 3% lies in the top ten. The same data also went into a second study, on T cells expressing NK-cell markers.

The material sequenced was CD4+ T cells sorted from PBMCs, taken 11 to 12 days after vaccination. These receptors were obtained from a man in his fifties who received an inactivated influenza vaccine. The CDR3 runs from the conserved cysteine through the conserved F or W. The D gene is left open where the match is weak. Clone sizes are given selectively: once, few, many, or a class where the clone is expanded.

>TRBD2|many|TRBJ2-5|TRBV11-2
CASSFTSGGAGETQYF
TGTGCCAGCAGCTTTACTAGCGGGGGGGCCGGGGAGACCCAGTACTTC
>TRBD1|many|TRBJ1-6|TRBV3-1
CASSQGQGPFSPLHF
TGTGCCAGCAGCCAAGGACAGGGGCCGTTCTCACCCCTCCACTTT
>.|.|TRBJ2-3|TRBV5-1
CASSPLPGDTQYF
TGCGCCAGCAGCCCACTGCCGGGTGATACGCAGTATTTT
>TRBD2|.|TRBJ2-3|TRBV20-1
CAKWVGRTDTQYF
TGCGCAAAGTGGGTCGGGAGGACAGATACGCAGTATTTT
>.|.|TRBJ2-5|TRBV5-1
CASNFVPGTETQYF
TGCGCCAGCAACTTCGTCCCAGGGACGGAGACCCAGTACTTC
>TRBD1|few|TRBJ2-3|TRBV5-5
CASSWVTGVGTDTQYF
TGTGCCAGCAGCTGGGTGACAGGGGTCGGCACAGATACGCAGTATTTT
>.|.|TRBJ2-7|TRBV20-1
CSASEGTGLSEQYF
TGCAGTGCTAGTGAAGGAACAGGGCTCAGCGAGCAGTACTTC
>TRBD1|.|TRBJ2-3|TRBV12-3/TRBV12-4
CASSPGTGISTDTQYF
TGTGCCAGCAGCCCCGGGACAGGCATAAGCACAGATACGCAGTATTTT
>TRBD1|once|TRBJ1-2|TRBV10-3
CAISESRQGAGGYTF
TGTGCAATCAGTGAGTCGCGGCAGGGGGCTGGTGGCTACACCTTC
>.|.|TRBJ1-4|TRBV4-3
CASSQGGVDEKLFF
TGCGCCAGCAGCCAGGGAGGAGTTGATGAAAAACTGTTTTTT
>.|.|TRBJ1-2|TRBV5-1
CASSLAGVDGYTF
TGCGCCAGCAGCTTGGCAGGGGTCGATGGCTACACCTTC
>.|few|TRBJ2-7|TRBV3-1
CASSQGTLGGYEQYF
TGTGCCAGCAGCCAAGGGACTCTAGGGGGTTACGAGCAGTACTTC
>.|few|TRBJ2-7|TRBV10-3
CAISEWGYEQYF
TGTGCCATCAGTGAATGGGGTTACGAGCAGTACTTC
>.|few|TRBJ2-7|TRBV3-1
CASSQDSFRRGPYEQYF
TGTGCCAGCAGCCAAGATTCTTTTCGGCGGGGCCCCTACGAGCAGTACTTC
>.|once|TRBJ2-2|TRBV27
CASSSLITGELFF
TGTGCCAGCAGTTCACTCATTACCGGGGAGCTGTTTTTT
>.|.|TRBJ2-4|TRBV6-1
CASSPRQGLAKNIQYF
TGTGCCAGCAGCCCCCGACAGGGACTAGCCAAAAACATTCAGTACTTC
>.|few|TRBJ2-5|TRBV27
CASSEGNLAEQETQYF
TGTGCCAGCAGTGAAGGGAACCTGGCGGAACAAGAGACCCAGTACTTC
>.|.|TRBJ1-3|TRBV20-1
CSASPPDSLSGNTIYF
TGCAGTGCTAGTCCCCCGGACAGTTTGTCTGGAAACACCATATATTTT
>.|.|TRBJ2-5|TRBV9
CASSVRVGETQYF
TGTGCCAGCAGCGTACGGGTGGGGGAGACCCAGTACTTC
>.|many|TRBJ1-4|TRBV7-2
CASTDGRRNEKLFF
TGTGCCAGCACCGACGGAAGGCGAAACGAAAAACTGTTTTTT
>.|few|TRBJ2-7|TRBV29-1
CSVGGGGNAYEQYF
TGCAGCGTGGGGGGTGGGGGGAATGCCTACGAGCAGTACTTC
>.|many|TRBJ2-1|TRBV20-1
CSAPNYDQGRKEQFF
TGCAGTGCTCCTAACTACGATCAGGGGCGAAAGGAGCAGTTCTTC
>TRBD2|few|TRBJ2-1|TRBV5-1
CASSLGTSGNYNEQFF
TGCGCCAGCAGCTTGGGAACTAGCGGGAACTACAATGAGCAGTTCTTC
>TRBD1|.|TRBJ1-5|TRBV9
CASSQTGDWNQPQHF
TGTGCCAGCAGCCAGACAGGGGATTGGAATCAGCCCCAGCATTTT
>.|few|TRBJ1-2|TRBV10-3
CAITDFGDRGGYGYTF
TGTGCCATTACTGACTTTGGGGACCGGGGGGGCTATGGCTACACCTTC
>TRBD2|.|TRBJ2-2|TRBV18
CASSPNGLGLANTGELFF
TGTGCCAGCTCACCAAATGGTCTTGGACTAGCGAACACCGGGGAGCTGTTTTTT
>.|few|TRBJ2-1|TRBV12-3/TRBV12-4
CASSLGGIYNEQFF
TGTGCCAGCAGTTTAGGGGGAATCTACAATGAGCAGTTCTTC
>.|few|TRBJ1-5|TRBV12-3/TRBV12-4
CASSLAHGPNQPQHF
TGTGCCAGCAGTTTAGCGCACGGGCCTAATCAGCCCCAGCATTTT
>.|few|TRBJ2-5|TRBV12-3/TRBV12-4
CASTRGQETQYF
TGTGCCAGCACACGGGGGCAAGAGACCCAGTACTTC
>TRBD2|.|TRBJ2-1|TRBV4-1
CASSQVLTGLAYNEQFF
TGCGCCAGCAGCCAAGTTCTAACAGGACTAGCCTACAATGAGCAGTTCTTC
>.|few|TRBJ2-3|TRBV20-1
CSVIIRLKSTDTQYF
TGCAGTGTCATCATCCGCCTAAAGAGCACAGATACGCAGTATTTT
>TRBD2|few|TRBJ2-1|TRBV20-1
CSAREKLAGVGGYNEQFF
TGCAGTGCTAGAGAGAAACTAGCGGGAGTGGGGGGCTACAATGAGCAGTTCTTC
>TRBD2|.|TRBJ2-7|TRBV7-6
CASTGGREGRYEQYF
TGTGCCAGCACCGGGGGGCGGGAGGGCCGATACGAGCAGTACTTC
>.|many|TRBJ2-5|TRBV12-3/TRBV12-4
CASTLKGSQETQYF
TGTGCCAGCACCCTGAAGGGCAGCCAAGAGACCCAGTACTTC
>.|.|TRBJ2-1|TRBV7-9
CASSTPLGEQFF
TGTGCCAGCAGCACCCCATTAGGTGAGCAGTTCTTC
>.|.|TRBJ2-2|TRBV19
CASSTADGLGGELFF
TGTGCCAGTAGTACTGCCGACGGTCTCGGCGGGGAGCTGTTTTTT
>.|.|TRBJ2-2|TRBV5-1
CASSFGQFDTGELFF
TGCGCCAGCAGCTTTGGGCAGTTTGACACCGGGGAGCTGTTTTTT
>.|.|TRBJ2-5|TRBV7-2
CASSLAGWTKETQYF
TGTGCCAGCAGCTTAGCCGGGTGGACTAAAGAGACCCAGTACTTC
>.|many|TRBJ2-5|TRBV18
CASSPRQGETQYF
TGTGCCAGCAGCCCCCGGCAGGGAGAGACCCAGTACTTC
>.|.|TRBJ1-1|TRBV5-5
CASSPPGLTLGSTEAFF
TGTGCCAGCAGCCCCCCCGGGTTGACACTGGGGAGCACTGAAGCTTTCTTT
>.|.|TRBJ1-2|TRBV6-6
CASRVGDGYTF
TGTGCCAGCAGAGTTGGGGATGGCTACACCTTC
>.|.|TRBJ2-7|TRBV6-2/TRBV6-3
CASSYNLQDLGIYYEQYF
TGTGCCAGCAGTTACAACCTGCAGGACTTGGGGATTTACTACGAGCAGTACTTC
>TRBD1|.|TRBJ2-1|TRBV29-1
CTTGTGVVEQFF
TGCACCACTGGGACAGGGGTCGTTGAGCAGTTCTTC
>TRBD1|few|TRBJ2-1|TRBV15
CATSPTGAVNEQFF
TGTGCCACCAGTCCTACAGGGGCGGTTAATGAGCAGTTCTTC
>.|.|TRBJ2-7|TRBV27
CASSLLVGKGPYEQYF
TGTGCCAGCAGTTTATTGGTCGGGAAGGGGCCCTACGAGCAGTACTTC